This entry lists 20 T cell receptor beta chains sequenced from one sample in a study of blood T cell repertoires in COVID-19. TCRdb keeps only in-frame clones here, not all; method: immunoSEQ multiplex PCR. The table shows tens of thousands of clones, with roughly nine tenths occurring only once. Sequenced sample: peripheral blood. The origin of the receptors is a male donor with acute or convalescent COVID-19.

The chain has TRBV3-1 (or the pseudogene TRBV3-2) and TRBJ2-3; D not certain. The CDR3 covers 13 residues. Germline V gives CDR1 LGHDT, CDR2 YNNKEL (reference sequence). V was trimmed by 0 bases and J by 6 bases, leaving 7 bases between them. CDR3 nucleotides: TGTGCCAGCAGCCAAGAGAGTTGGGATACGCAGTATTTT. Amino acids: CASSQESWDTQYF.

This clone was observed a few times. This same CDR3 is encoded by further DNA sequences in the sample. The genes are TRBV30 and TRBJ2-2; a weak D match, TRBD2 (6 bases). The CDR3 extends over 13 amino acids. V shed 0 bases and J shed 7 bases, with 9 bases lying between them. The V gene's germline CDR1 is GTSNPN and CDR2 SVGIG (reference sequence). Here the CDR3 DNA reads TGTGCCTGGAGTGTTCTGGGAGGCGGGGAGCTGTTTTTT. Residues: CAWSVLGGGELFF. Variable domain in full (rest from reference TRBV30 and TRBJ2-2): SQTIHQWPATLVQPVGSPLSLECTVEGTSNPNLYWYRQAAGRGLQLLFYSVGIGQISSEVPQNLSASRPQDRQFILSSKKLLLSDSGFYLCAWSVLGGGELFFGEGSRLTVL.

The J gene is TRBJ2-4, the V gene TRBV4-1; D is undetermined. This CDR3 comprises 14 residues. Trimming took 0 bases from V and 6 from J, leaving 9 bases between them. Germline lookup yields CDR1 MGHRA and CDR2 YSYEKL. The CDR3 DNA reads as TGCGCCAGCAGCCAAGATGGTAACGGAAACATTCAGTACTTC. Residues: CASSQDGNGNIQYF.

The V call is TRBV21-1, the J call TRBJ1-1. TRBV21-1 counts as a pseudogene. CDR3 length: 12 amino acids. CDR3 nucleotide sequence: TGTGCCAGCAGCAAGTATCGTCCTGAAGCTTTCTTT. It specifies CASSKYRPEAFF.

The chain combines TRBV5-1 with TRBJ2-6; 9 bases are shared with TRBD1. The length of the CDR3 is 18 residues. Germline CDR1 and CDR2: SGHRS and YFSETQ. Germline trimming cut 1 base from V and 0 bases from J; bases unmatched to any gene: 5. As DNA, the CDR3 is TGCGCCAGCAGCTTGCTACAGGGGGCGTCCTCTGGGGCCAACGTCCTGACTTTC. As protein: CASSLLQGASSGANVLTF. Full variable domain (missing parts from reference TRBV5-1 and TRBJ2-6): KAGVTQTPRYLIKTRGQQVTLSCSPISGHRSVSWYQQTPGQGLQFLFEYFSETQRNKGNFPGRFSGRQFSNSRSEMNVSTLELGDSALYLCASSLLQGASSGANVLTFGAGSRLTVL.

The chain has TRBV3-1 (or the pseudogene TRBV3-2) and TRBJ1-1; D might be TRBD1 (5 bases). Germline V gene data show CDR1 as LGHDT and CDR2 as YNNKEL (reference sequence). Trimming pared 6 bases from V and 1 base from J, leaving 12 bases between. The CDR3 is 14 amino acids. DNA for the CDR3: TGTGCCAGCAGTCAGGGACTCACGAACACTGAAGCTTTCTTT. Translated, it gives CASSQGLTNTEAFF.

The gene calls are TRBV3-1 (or the pseudogene TRBV3-2) and TRBJ2-6; maybe TRBD1 (5 bases). There are 17 residues in the CDR3. V was pared by 4 bases and J by 0 bases, with 13 bases between. From germline, CDR1 is LGHDT and CDR2 YNNKEL (reference sequence). CDR3 nucleotide sequence: TGTGCCAGCAGCCGAACCACAGGATCCTCTGGGGCCAACGTCCTGACTTTC. It yields the protein CASSRTTGSSGANVLTF.

The chain uses TRBV5-1 and TRBJ2-3, with 12 nucleotides matching TRBD2. Trimming at V came to 4 bases and at J to 2 bases, leaving 14 bases not matched to a gene. The CDR3 totals 19 residues. CDR1 and CDR2 (germline): SGHRS, YFSETQ. This chain's CDR3 is CASSRTTSGGSANTDTQYF. For the CDR3, the DNA is TGCGCCAGCAGCCGTACGACTAGCGGGGGTTCGGCGAACACAGATACGCAGTATTTT.

The chain joins TRBV3-1 (or the pseudogene TRBV3-2) to TRBJ1-2; 7 nucleotides match TRBD1. The CDR3 runs to 16 residues. The V gene's germline CDR1 is LGHDT and CDR2 YNNKEL (reference sequence). J was trimmed by 2 bases and V by 0 bases; bases with no gene match: 6. Here the CDR3 DNA reads TGTGCCAGCAGCCAAGATAGGCGACAGGGAAACTATGGCTACACCTTC. Translated, it gives CASSQDRRQGNYGYTF.

A single count supports this clone. The V and J genes are TRBV11-2 and TRBJ1-3; D is uncertain. This CDR3 is 13 amino acids long. The germline V gene encodes CDR1 SGHAT and CDR2 FQNNGV. The V end was cut by 6 bases, the J end by 4 bases, with 10 bases between. The CDR3 nucleotides are TGTGCCAGCAGTAAACCCAGGGGAAACACCATATATTTT. This encodes CASSKPRGNTIYF.

The V gene is TRBV19, the J gene TRBJ2-3, with 10 positions matching TRBD1. V shed 5 bases, J shed 0 bases, and the junction held 8 bases outside the gene matches. The CDR3 is 17 amino acids. Per germline, CDR1 LNHDA and CDR2 SQIVND (reference sequence). For the CDR3, the DNA is TGTGCCAGTAGTGTCGACAGGGGGCCCGCTAGCACAGATACGCAGTATTTT. Protein sequence: CASSVDRGPASTDTQYF.

This chain connects TRBV2 to TRBJ2-3; 9 bases align to TRBD1. The CDR3 is 14 amino acids. Unmatched junction bases numbered 5, after V lost 7 bases and J lost 3 bases. Germline CDR1 is SNHLY and CDR2 is FYNNEI. The CDR3, as DNA: TGTGCCAGCACTCTAGGACAGGGGACAGATACGCAGTATTTT. Translated: CASTLGQGTDTQYF.

This clone was recorded once. The J gene is TRBJ1-1, the V gene TRBV27; TRBD1 agrees at 7 bases. The V and J ends lost 9 bases and 0 bases, in that order; junction bases with no gene match: 19. Germline loops: CDR1 MNHEY, CDR2 SMNVEV (reference sequence). The CDR3 loop spans 18 amino acids. Written as DNA, the CDR3 is TGTGCCAGTAAAGTTTATAACAGGGGTGGTAGCATGAACACTGAAGCTTTCTTT. The encoded protein is CASKVYNRGGSMNTEAFF.

V usage is TRBV20-1 and J usage is TRBJ1-2; TRBD1 might be the D (5 bases). Germline V gives CDR1 DFQATT, CDR2 SNEGSKA (reference sequence). The CDR3 covers 14 residues. V lost 3 bases and J 4 bases, leaving 15 bases between the germline ends. Here the CDR3 DNA reads TGCAGTGCTAGTGAGGACACAGGCGTCTATGGCTACACCTTC. Its protein is CSASEDTGVYGYTF.

J is TRBJ2-2 and V is TRBV6-1; D possibly corresponds to TRBD1 (5 bases). The CDR3 is made up of 20 amino acids. Trimming removed 3 bases from V and 0 bases from J, with 23 bases in between. The germline CDR1 and CDR2 sequences are MNHNS and SASEGT. CDR3 in amino acids: CASSDIGSWGLRSNTGELFF. The CDR3 DNA sequence: TGTGCCAGCAGTGATATAGGATCGTGGGGCCTAAGATCGAACACCGGGGAGCTGTTTTTT.

The chain joins TRBV6-6 to TRBJ2-4; 7 bases are a match to TRBD1. Trimming removed 7 bases from V and 9 bases from J; junction bases left unmatched: 6. From germline, CDR1 is MNHNY and CDR2 SVGAGI (reference sequence). CDR3 length: 12 amino acids. In DNA form, the CDR3 reads TGTGCCAGCACCGACAGGGTTCTCATTCAGTACTTC. Amino acids: CASTDRVLIQYF.

This clone was counted between two and nine times. The rearrangement joins TRBV12-3 or TRBV12-4 to TRBJ1-1, with D maybe TRBD1 (6 bases). V shed 5 bases and J shed 7 bases, with 8 bases lying between them. This CDR3 has 11 amino acids. CDR3 sequence (DNA): TGTGCCAGCAGTGAACAGGGTGAAGCTTTCTTT. Amino acids: CASSEQGEAFF.

Of note for this clone: Distinct nucleotide sequences in the sample also encode this CDR3. The chain couples TRBV7-2 to TRBJ2-2, with D unresolved. CDR3 size: 14 residues. V lost 0 bases and J lost 2, with 4 bases in between. CDR1 is SGHTA and CDR2 is FQGNSA in the germline V gene. This CDR3 reads CASSLAVNTGELFF. The CDR3 DNA follows: TGTGCCAGCAGCTTAGCCGTTAACACCGGGGAGCTGTTTTTT.

CDR3 region: CASSLASGTQETQYF. The CDR3 DNA follows: TGTGCCAGCAGCTTAGCTAGCGGGACCCAAGAGACCCAGTACTTC. The chain is built from TRBV7-2 and TRBJ2-5, with 8 nucleotides matching TRBD2. J lost 1 base, V lost 0 bases, and 1 base had no gene match. The germline V gene has CDR1 SGHTA and CDR2 FQGNSA. CDR3 length: 15 residues.

This clone was counted a single time. This rearrangement joins TRBV5-1 to TRBJ2-7, with D maybe TRBD1 (6 bases). V gave up 7 bases and J gave up 3 bases, with 14 bases separating them. CDR3 length: 13 amino acids. CDR1 and CDR2 from the germline V gene are SGHRS and YFSETQ. For the CDR3, the DNA is TGCGCCAGCGGCTCGCCAGGGGTCTACGAGCAGTACTTC. As protein: CASGSPGVYEQYF.